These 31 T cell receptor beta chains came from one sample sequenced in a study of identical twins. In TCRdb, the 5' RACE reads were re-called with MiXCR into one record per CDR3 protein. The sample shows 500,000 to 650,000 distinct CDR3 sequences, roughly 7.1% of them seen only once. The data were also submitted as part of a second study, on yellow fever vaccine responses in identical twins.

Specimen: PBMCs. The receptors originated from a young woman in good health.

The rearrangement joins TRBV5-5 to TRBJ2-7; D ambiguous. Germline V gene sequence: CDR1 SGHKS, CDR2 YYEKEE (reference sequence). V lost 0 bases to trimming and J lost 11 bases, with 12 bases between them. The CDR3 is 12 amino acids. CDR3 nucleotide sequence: TGTGCCAGCAGCTTGGGAGACCCCCCTAAGTACTTC. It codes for CASSLGDPPKYF.

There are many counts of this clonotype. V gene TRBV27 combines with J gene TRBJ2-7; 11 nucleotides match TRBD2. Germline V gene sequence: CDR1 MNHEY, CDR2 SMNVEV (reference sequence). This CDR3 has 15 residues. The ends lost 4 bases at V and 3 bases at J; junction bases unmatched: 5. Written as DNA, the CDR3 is TGTGCCAGCAGTTCCAGACTAGCGGGAATCTACGAGCAGTACTTC. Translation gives CASSSRLAGIYEQYF.

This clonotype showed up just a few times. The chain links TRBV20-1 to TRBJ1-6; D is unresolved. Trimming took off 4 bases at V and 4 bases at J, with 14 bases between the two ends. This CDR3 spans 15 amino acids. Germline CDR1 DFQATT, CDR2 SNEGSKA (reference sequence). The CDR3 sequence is CSAKRQVLYNSPLHF. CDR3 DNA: TGCAGTGCTAAGCGGCAGGTTCTGTATAATTCACCCCTCCACTTT.

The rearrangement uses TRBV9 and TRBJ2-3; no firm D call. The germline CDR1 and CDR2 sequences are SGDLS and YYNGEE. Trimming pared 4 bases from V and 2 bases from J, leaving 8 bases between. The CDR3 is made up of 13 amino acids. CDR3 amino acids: CASSPDVTDTQYF. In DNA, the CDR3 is TGTGCCAGCAGCCCGGACGTCACAGATACGCAGTATTTT.

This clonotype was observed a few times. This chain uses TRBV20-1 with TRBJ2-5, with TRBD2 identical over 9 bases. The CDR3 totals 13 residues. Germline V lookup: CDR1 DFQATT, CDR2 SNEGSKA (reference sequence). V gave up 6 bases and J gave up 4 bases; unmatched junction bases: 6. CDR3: CSATSGRVETQYF. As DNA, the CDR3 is TGCAGTGCCACTAGCGGGCGGGTAGAGACCCAGTACTTC.

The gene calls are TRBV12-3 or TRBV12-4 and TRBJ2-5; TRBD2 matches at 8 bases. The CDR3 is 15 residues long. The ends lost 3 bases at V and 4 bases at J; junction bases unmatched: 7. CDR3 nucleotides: TGTGCCAGCAGTTTTCGGTCGGGAGGGCTAGAGACCCAGTACTTC. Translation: CASSFRSGGLETQYF.

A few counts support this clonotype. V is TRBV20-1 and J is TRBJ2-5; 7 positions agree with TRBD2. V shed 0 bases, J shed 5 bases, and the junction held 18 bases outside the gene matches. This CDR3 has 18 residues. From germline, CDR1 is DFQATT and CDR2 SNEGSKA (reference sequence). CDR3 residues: CSARDSGEFFGNIETQYF. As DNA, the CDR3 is TGCAGTGCTAGAGACAGCGGGGAGTTCTTCGGTAATATTGAGACCCAGTACTTC.

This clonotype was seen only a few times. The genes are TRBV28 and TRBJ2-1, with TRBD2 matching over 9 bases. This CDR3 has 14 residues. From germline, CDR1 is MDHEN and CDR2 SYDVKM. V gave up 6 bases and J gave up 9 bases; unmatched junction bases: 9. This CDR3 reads CASRTPGLAREQFF. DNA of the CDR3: TGTGCCAGCAGGACTCCGGGACTAGCCCGTGAGCAGTTCTTC.

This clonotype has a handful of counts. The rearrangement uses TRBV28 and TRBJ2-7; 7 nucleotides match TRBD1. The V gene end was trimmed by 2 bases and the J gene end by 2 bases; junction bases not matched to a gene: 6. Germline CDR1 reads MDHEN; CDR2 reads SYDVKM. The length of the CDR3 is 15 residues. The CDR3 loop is CASSLGQDATYEQYV. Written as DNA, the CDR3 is TGTGCCAGCAGTTTAGGACAGGACGCGACCTACGAGCAGTACGTC.

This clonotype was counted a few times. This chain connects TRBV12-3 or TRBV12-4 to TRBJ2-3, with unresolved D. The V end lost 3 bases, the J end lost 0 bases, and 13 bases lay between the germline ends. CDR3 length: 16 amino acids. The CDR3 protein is CASSFRRFGSTDTQYF. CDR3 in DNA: TGTGCCAGCAGTTTCCGACGCTTTGGGAGCACAGATACGCAGTATTTT.

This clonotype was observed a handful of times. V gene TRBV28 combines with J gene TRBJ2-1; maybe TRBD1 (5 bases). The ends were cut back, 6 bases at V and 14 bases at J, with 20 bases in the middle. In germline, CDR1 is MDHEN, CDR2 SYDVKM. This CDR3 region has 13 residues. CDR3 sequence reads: CASSPGITQSEFF. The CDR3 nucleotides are TGTGCCAGCAGCCCAGGGATCACTCAGTCGGAGTTCTTC.

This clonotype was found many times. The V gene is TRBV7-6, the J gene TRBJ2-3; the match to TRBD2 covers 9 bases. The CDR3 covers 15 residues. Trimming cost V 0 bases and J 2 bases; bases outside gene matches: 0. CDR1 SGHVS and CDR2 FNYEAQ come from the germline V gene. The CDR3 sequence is CASSLAGLATDTQYF. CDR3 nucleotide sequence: TGTGCCAGCAGCTTAGCGGGACTAGCCACAGATACGCAGTATTTT.

CDR3: CASSSWDRRTEAFF. The DNA of the CDR3 is TGTGCCAGCAGCAGCTGGGACAGGCGCACTGAAGCTTTCTTT. The rearrangement joins TRBV13 to TRBJ1-1; 8 positions agree with TRBD1. This CDR3 has 14 residues. Trimming at V came to 5 bases and at J to 4 bases, leaving 6 bases not matched to a gene. CDR1 PRHDT and CDR2 FYEKMQ come from the germline V gene (reference sequence).

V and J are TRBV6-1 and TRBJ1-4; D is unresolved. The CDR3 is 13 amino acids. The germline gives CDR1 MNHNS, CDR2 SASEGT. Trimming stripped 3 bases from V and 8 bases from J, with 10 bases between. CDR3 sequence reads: CASSEREGEKLFF. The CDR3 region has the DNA TGTGCCAGCAGTGAGAGGGAGGGCGAAAAACTGTTTTTT.

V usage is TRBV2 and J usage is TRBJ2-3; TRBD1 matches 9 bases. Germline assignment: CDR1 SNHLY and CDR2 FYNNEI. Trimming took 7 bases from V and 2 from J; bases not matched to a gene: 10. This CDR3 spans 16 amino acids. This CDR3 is CASMTPGQGPTDTQYF. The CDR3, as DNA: TGTGCCAGCATGACCCCGGGACAGGGCCCCACAGATACGCAGTATTTT.

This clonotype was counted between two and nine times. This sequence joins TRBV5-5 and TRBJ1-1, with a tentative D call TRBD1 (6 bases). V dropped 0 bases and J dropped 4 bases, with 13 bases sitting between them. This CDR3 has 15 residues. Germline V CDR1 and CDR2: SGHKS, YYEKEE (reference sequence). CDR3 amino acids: CASSLGGGRVTEAFF. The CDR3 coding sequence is TGTGCCAGCAGCTTGGGTGGGGGGCGCGTCACTGAAGCTTTCTTT.

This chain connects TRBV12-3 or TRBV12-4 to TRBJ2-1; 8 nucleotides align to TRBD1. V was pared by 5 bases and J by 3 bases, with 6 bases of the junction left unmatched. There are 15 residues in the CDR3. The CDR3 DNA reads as TGTGCCAGCAGTCGCGACAGGGGCTTCTACAATGAGCAGTTCTTC. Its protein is CASSRDRGFYNEQFF.

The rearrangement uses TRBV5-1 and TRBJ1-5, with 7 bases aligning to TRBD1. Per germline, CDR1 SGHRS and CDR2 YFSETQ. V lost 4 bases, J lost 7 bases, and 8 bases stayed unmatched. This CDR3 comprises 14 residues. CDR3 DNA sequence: TGCGCCAGCAGCCGGGACAGTGGATTCCAGCCCCAGCATTTT. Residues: CASSRDSGFQPQHF.

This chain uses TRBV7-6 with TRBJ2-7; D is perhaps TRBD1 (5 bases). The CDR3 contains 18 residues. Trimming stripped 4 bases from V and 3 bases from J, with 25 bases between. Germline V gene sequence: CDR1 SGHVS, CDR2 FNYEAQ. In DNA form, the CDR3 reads TGTGCCAGCAGCTATGCTCCAACAGGTGGTCCTAAATTCTACGAGCAGTACTTC. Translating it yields CASSYAPTGGPKFYEQYF.

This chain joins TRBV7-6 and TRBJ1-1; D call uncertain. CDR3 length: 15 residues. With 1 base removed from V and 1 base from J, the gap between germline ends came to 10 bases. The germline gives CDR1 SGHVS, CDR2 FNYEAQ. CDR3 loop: CASSLGSLRNTEAFF. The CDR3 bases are TGTGCCAGCAGCTTAGGGTCACTTAGGAACACTGAAGCTTTCTTT. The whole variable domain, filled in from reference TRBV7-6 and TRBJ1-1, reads GAGVSQSPRYKVTKRGQDVALRCDPISGHVSLYWYRQALGQGPEFLTYFNYEAQQDKSGLPNDRFSAERPEGSISTLTIQRTEQRDSAMYRCASSLGSLRNTEAFFGQGTRLTVV.

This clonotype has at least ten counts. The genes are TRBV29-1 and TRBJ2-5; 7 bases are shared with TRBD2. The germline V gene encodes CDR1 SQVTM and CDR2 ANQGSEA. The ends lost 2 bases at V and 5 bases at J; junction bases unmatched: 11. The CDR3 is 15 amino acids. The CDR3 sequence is CSVEKVGGPGETQYF. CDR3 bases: TGCAGCGTTGAAAAAGTGGGAGGGCCTGGGGAGACCCAGTACTTC.

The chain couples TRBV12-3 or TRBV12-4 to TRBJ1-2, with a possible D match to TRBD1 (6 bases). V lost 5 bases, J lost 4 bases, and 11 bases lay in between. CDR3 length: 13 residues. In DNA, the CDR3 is TGTGCCAGCAGTGGCAGGGGTATCTATGGCTACACCTTC. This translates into CASSGRGIYGYTF.

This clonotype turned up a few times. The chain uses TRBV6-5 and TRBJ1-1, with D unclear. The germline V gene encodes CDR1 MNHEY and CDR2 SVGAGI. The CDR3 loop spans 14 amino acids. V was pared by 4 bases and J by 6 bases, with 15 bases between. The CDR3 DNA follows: TGTGCCAGCAGTTCAGACCCTGGTGGGGCTGAAGCTTTCTTT. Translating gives CASSSDPGGAEAFF.

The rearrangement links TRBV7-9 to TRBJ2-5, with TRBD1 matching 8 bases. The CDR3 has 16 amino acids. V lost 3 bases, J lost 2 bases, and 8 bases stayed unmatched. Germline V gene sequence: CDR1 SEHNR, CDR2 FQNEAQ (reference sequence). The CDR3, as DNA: TGTGCCAGCAGCTTGGTAGGGGACAGGCCACAAGAGACCCAGTACTTC. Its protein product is CASSLVGDRPQETQYF.

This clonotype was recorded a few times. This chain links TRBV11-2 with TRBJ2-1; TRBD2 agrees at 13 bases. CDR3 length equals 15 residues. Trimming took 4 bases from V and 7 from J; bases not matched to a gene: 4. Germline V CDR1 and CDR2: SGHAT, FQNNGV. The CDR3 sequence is CASSSGLAGLNEQFF. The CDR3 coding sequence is TGTGCCAGCAGCTCGGGACTAGCGGGACTTAATGAGCAGTTCTTC. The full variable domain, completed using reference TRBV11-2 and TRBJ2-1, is EAGVAQSPRYKIIEKRQSVAFWCNPISGHATLYWYQQILGQGPKLLIQFQNNGVVDDSQLPKDRFSAERLKGVDSTLKIQPAKLEDSAVYLCASSSGLAGLNEQFFGPGTRLTVL.

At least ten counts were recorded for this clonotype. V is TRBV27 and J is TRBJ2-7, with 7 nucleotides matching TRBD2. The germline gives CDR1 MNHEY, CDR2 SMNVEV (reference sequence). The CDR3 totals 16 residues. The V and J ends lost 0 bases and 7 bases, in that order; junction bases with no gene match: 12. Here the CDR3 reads CASSLSRGSVGGEQYF. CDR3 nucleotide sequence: TGTGCCAGCAGTTTATCTCGCGGGAGTGTCGGGGGTGAGCAGTACTTC.

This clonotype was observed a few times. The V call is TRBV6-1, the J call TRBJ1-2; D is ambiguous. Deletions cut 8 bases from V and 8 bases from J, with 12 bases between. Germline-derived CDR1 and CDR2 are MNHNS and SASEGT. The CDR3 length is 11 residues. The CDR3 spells CASGSFGGYTF. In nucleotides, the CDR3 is TGTGCCAGCGGCTCCTTCGGAGGCTACACCTTC.

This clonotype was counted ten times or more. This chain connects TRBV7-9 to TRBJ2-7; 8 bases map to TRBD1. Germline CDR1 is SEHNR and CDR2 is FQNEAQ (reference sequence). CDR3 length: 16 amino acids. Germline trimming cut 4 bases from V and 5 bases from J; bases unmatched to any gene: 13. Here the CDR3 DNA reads TGTGCCAGCAGCTACAACCTTAGACAGGGGACGGACGAGCAGTACTTC. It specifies CASSYNLRQGTDEQYF.

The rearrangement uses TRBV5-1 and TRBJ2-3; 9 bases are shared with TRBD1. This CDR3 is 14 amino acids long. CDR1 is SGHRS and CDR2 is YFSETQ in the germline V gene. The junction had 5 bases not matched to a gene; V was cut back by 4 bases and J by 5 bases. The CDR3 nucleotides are TGCGCCAGCAGCCAACAGGGGGCAATAGATACGCAGTATTTT. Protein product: CASSQQGAIDTQYF.

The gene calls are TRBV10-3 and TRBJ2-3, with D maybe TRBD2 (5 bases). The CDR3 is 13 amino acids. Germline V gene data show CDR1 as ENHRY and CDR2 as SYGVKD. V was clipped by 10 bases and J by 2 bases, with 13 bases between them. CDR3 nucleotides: TGTGCCACCATTAGAGGGCACACAGATACGCAGTATTTT. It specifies CATIRGHTDTQYF.

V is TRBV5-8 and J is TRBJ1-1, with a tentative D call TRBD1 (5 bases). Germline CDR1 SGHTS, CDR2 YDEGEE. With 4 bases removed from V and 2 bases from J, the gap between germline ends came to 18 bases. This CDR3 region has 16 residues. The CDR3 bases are TGTGCCAGCAGCCAAGATGACAGAGTAAGAAACACTGAAGCTTTCTTT. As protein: CASSQDDRVRNTEAFF.